This T cell receptor beta chain stems from a study of T-cell reconstitution after alpha-beta-depleted transplantation in children. The study, taken as a whole, reports: A year had passed since transplant, and T-cell counts and diversity by then came mostly from newly produced T cells. Diversity of TCRbeta at day 60 was high in some patients, arising from surviving recipient T cells and thymic progenitors. Reported findings indicate that, about two months after transplant, alpha-beta T cells came from several hundred expanded clones, which were derived from non-depleted graft cells.

The table lists this clonotype with many counts. Antigen specificity is unknown. For TCRbeta, the library was prepared with unique molecular identifiers. TCRdb re-analysed the PCR reads in MiXCR, keeping a single row per CDR3 protein. The sample contains fewer than 750,000 distinct CDR3 sequences, 23% of which appear only once. Germline-derived CDR1 and CDR2 are SGHRS and YFSETQ. Trimming took off 2 bases at V and 6 bases at J, with 9 bases between the two ends. CDR3 length: 13 residues. Sequenced here: PBMCs, mostly from graft donor cells, sampled 360 days after TCRalphabeta/CD19-depleted stem cell transplant. V and J are TRBV5-1 and TRBJ2-4; D is perhaps TRBD2 (6 bases). The TCR sequence derives from a boy under three years old who had a stem cell transplant for acute myeloid leukemia, so the T cells may come from the graft donor. The DNA for the CDR3 is TGCGCCAGCAGCTTAGGAGGGAGAAACATTCAGTACTTC. It encodes CASSLGGRNIQYF.